Below, one T cell receptor (beta chain) is given with its context. Its antigen is unknown. These data originate in a study of Ad26.COV2.S vaccination and SARS-CoV-2 variants. Study-wide points: It is possible that the TCR breadth and depth analyses underestimated the total T cell responses. Vaccinees showed greater spike-specific TCR breadth than placebo recipients. The study found similar non-spike TCR breadth in vaccine and placebo recipients.

Assay: immunoSEQ multiplex PCR; the TCRdb copy retains only in-frame clones and omits some. The table has over 100,000 clones, 80% seen once. The V end lost 5 bases, the J end lost 0 bases, and 13 bases lay between the germline ends. The CDR3 extends over 15 amino acids. Germline-derived CDR1 and CDR2 are MNHEY and SMNVEV (reference sequence). The sequencing used peripheral blood, collected after recovery from COVID-19. This rearrangement joins TRBV27 to TRBJ1-2; a weak D match, TRBD1 (6 bases). The sequence came from a human donor who had recovered from COVID-19. In DNA, the CDR3 is TGTGCCAGCAGTCCTCAGACAGGACCTAACTATGGCTACACCTTC. Translation: CASSPQTGPNYGYTF.